One sample yielded the 10 T cell receptor beta chains listed below, sequenced in a study of shared T cell receptors in the human thymus. Measured with immunoSEQ multiplex PCR; TCRdb has only the in-frame clones, and not every one. Of more than 550,000 clones in the sample, roughly 85% were seen once. This same sample was also part of a study on human thymus T cells.

Sequencing was carried out using thymocytes. Receptors originate from a girl under three years old with a congenital heart defect.

The rearrangement uses TRBV18 and TRBJ1-1, with D perhaps TRBD1 (5 bases). This CDR3 has 16 residues. The V and J ends lost 0 bases and 1 base respectively, with 12 bases between them. Looked up from germline, CDR1 is KGHSH and CDR2 is LQKENI. This chain's CDR3 is CASSPPRGGWNTEAFF. The CDR3 nucleotides are TGTGCCAGCTCACCACCGCGGGGGGGGTGGAACACTGAAGCTTTCTTT.

J is TRBJ1-4 and V is TRBV4-3; 12 bases line up with TRBD1. CDR3 length: 17 residues. V lost 1 base to trimming and J lost 10 bases; unmatched junction nucleotides: 10. Germline V CDR1 and CDR2: LGHNA, YSLEER. The CDR3 reads CASSQAHPGTGGRKLFF. CDR3 DNA sequence: TGCGCCAGCAGCCAAGCGCACCCCGGGACAGGGGGCCGAAAACTGTTTTTT.

The rearrangement joins TRBV27 to TRBJ1-1; 9 bases are shared with TRBD1. Losses at the gene ends were 5 bases for V and 3 bases for J; bases not matched to a gene: 4. Germline assignment: CDR1 MNHEY and CDR2 SMNVEV (reference sequence). The CDR3 spans 14 residues. CDR3 residues: CASSTGQGYTEAFF. CDR3 coding DNA: TGTGCCAGCAGTACTGGACAGGGGTACACTGAAGCTTTCTTT.

The rearrangement links TRBV4-1 to TRBJ1-2; D is unresolved. The V gene lost 0 bases and the J gene lost 6 bases, with 14 bases spanning the gap. This CDR3 comprises 15 residues. Per germline, CDR1 MGHRA and CDR2 YSYEKL. The CDR3 DNA reads TGCGCCAGCAGCCAAGAACAGCTCGACGGGAATGGCTACACCTTC. It codes for CASSQEQLDGNGYTF.

V usage is TRBV15 and J usage is TRBJ1-1; 7 bases line up with TRBD1. Germline CDR1 and CDR2: LNHNV and YYDKDF (reference sequence). The CDR3 is 13 amino acids. Trimming cost V 1 base and J 10 bases; bases outside gene matches: 6. CDR3 residues: CATSRAQGTVAFF. The DNA for the CDR3 is TGTGCCACCAGCAGAGCCCAGGGGACAGTAGCTTTCTTT.

This chain connects TRBV5-6 to TRBJ2-4, with 7 positions matching TRBD1. Germline V gives CDR1 SGHDT, CDR2 YYEEEE. The V and J ends lost 1 base and 3 bases, in that order; junction bases with no gene match: 4. The CDR3 sequence is 15 residues long. The CDR3: CASSLRQGIKNIQYF. For the CDR3, the DNA is TGTGCCAGCAGCTTGAGACAGGGTATCAAAAACATTCAGTACTTC.

This chain uses TRBV18 with TRBJ1-1; D possibly corresponds to TRBD1 (5 bases). The CDR3 length is 15 residues. Germline loops: CDR1 KGHSH, CDR2 LQKENI. V lost 3 bases and J 0 bases, leaving 11 bases between the germline ends. In nucleotides, the CDR3 is TGTGCCAGCTCACCCCAGACAGACCTGAACACTGAAGCTTTCTTT. As protein: CASSPQTDLNTEAFF.

The chain joins TRBV9 to TRBJ2-4, with 11 positions matching TRBD2. There are 19 residues in the CDR3. Germline CDR1 is SGDLS and CDR2 is YYNGEE. After removal of 3 bases from V and 6 bases from J, the junction contained 17 bases not matched to a gene. CDR3 nucleotide sequence: TGTGCCAGCAGCGCTCGAGTGGGACATAGCGGGGGGGGAACAAACATTCAGTACTTC. It codes for CASSARVGHSGGGTNIQYF.

This sequence joins TRBV4-1 and TRBJ1-6, with D possibly matching TRBD1 (6 bases). Germline V gives CDR1 MGHRA, CDR2 YSYEKL. CDR3 size: 15 residues. V lost 6 bases and J lost 10, with 19 bases in between. The CDR3 protein is CASRPGAPGVSPLHF. The CDR3 nucleotides read TGCGCCAGCAGACCAGGGGCCCCTGGTGTCTCACCCCTCCACTTT.

The chain joins TRBV27 to TRBJ1-2; unclear D gene. This CDR3 spans 13 amino acids. The V gene's germline CDR1 is MNHEY and CDR2 SMNVEV (reference sequence). V was shortened by 5 bases and J by 0 bases, with 7 bases between the two germline ends. CDR3 nucleotides: TGTGCCAGCAGTCTTGGAGCTAACTATGGCTACACCTTC. It codes for CASSLGANYGYTF.